The 24 T cell receptor beta chains below all came from one sample that was sequenced in a study of cytomegalovirus exposure and HLA in healthy donors. The PCR was carried out with 60 Vbeta primers and 13 Jbeta primers. The data were produced by immunoSEQ multiplex PCR, yet TCRdb's version contains in-frame clones alone and is incomplete. The top ten hold around 2.7% of the sample, which has 50,000 to 70,000 clones, 62% seen once. The sequenced sample consisted of PBMCs. The receptors derive from a man aged 30 to 45 in good health and CMV-seronegative.

The table lists this clone with a few counts. In DNA form, the CDR3 reads TGTGCCAGCAGCTTGGTCCCGGGTGAGCAGTTCTTC. Its translation: CASSLVPGEQFF. V usage is TRBV5-4 and J usage is TRBJ2-1; D call uncertain. Germline-derived CDR1 and CDR2 are SGHNT and YYREEE (reference sequence). The CDR3 runs 12 residues. Trimming removed 0 bases from V and 9 bases from J, with 7 bases in between.

The chain is built from TRBV6-5 and TRBJ1-6; D is unclear. Germline CDR1 and CDR2: MNHEY and SVGAGI. The ends were cut back, 7 bases at V and 7 bases at J, with 17 bases in the middle. This CDR3 has 15 amino acids. CDR3 nucleotides: TGTGCCAGCACCGTAGACGGGTTTCGAAATTCACCCCTCCACTTT. Translating it yields CASTVDGFRNSPLHF.

This rearrangement joins TRBV7-2 to TRBJ1-2; 9 bases line up with TRBD1. CDR1 and CDR2 from the germline V gene are SGHTA and FQGNSA. CDR3 length: 15 amino acids. The V and J ends lost 4 bases and 0 bases, in that order; junction bases with no gene match: 3. CDR3 amino acids: CASSSYRGPNYGYTF. The CDR3 nucleotides read TGTGCCAGCAGCTCCTACAGGGGGCCTAACTATGGCTACACCTTC.

The chain is built from TRBV4-2 and TRBJ1-2, with 9 bases that match TRBD1. CDR3 size: 14 residues. Germline trimming cut 2 bases from V and 7 bases from J; bases unmatched to any gene: 5. Germline V lookup: CDR1 LGHNA, CDR2 YNFKEQ. As DNA, the CDR3 is TGTGCCAGCAGCCAACCGGGACAGGGTGGTGGCTACACCTTC. Amino acid sequence: CASSQPGQGGGYTF.

The V gene is TRBV29-1, the J gene TRBJ2-7, with 8 positions matching TRBD1. CDR1 and CDR2 from the germline V gene are SQVTM and ANQGSEA. There are 12 residues in the CDR3. The V segment lost 4 bases and the J segment 6 bases; nucleotides outside the gene matches: 5. The CDR3 coding sequence is TGCAGCGTTGGTGGACAGGGTATCGAGCAGTACTTC. It encodes CSVGGQGIEQYF.

The rearrangement joins TRBV7-2 to TRBJ1-3; D is ambiguous. Germline CDR1 is SGHTA and CDR2 is FQGNSA. The V end lost 5 bases, the J end lost 1 base, and 9 bases lay between the germline ends. The CDR3 extends over 14 amino acids. The CDR3 reads CASSPADSGNTIYF. CDR3 DNA: TGTGCCAGCAGCCCCGCGGATTCTGGAAACACCATATATTTT.

The gene calls are TRBV4-2 and TRBJ1-2, with a possible D match to TRBD1 (6 bases). Germline V gene data show CDR1 as LGHNA and CDR2 as YNFKEQ. The V gene lost 0 bases and the J gene lost 3 bases, with 11 bases spanning the gap. The CDR3 is made up of 15 amino acids. The CDR3 DNA follows: TGTGCCAGCAGCCAAGATCCGGCAGGGGACTATGGCTACACCTTC. Translating it yields CASSQDPAGDYGYTF.

This clone was counted only a few times. This chain links TRBV1 with TRBJ2-1; the D segment call TRBD2 is taken from the table without a DNA check. TRBV1 represents a pseudogene. The CDR3 covers 15 residues. The CDR3 region is CTSIPRGGLFNEQFF. The DNA of the CDR3 is TGCACCAGCATCCCTCGGGGGGGCCTCTTCAATGAGCAGTTCTTC.

This chain connects TRBV4-1 to TRBJ2-5, with 14 bases fitting TRBD2. J was trimmed by 5 bases and V by 3 bases; bases with no gene match: 8. Germline lookup yields CDR1 MGHRA and CDR2 YSYEKL. The CDR3 has 17 amino acids. CDR3 nucleotide sequence: TGCGCCAGCAGCCAGGATAGGACTAGCGGGGGGAGGGAGACCCAGTACTTC. Protein product: CASSQDRTSGGRETQYF.

This clone occurred once. This rearrangement joins TRBV4-1 to TRBJ2-1; TRBD2 matches at 12 bases. The germline V gene encodes CDR1 MGHRA and CDR2 YSYEKL. V lost 1 base to trimming and J lost 10 bases; unmatched junction nucleotides: 8. There are 16 residues in the CDR3. CDR3 in DNA: TGCGCCAGCAGCCAAGGAGGGACTAGCGGGTACTGGGAGCAGTTCTTC. This codes for CASSQGGTSGYWEQFF.

This chain connects TRBV6-4 to TRBJ1-1; perhaps TRBD1 as D (5 bases). The CDR3 length is 12 residues. Trimming took 11 bases from V and 3 from J, leaving 13 bases between them. Germline values: CDR1 MRHNA, CDR2 SNTAGT. The CDR3 DNA reads TGTGCCCTAGGCAGGGAGGACACTGAAGCTTTCTTT. Its translation is CALGREDTEAFF.

This clone has a handful of counts. The chain recombines TRBV30 with TRBJ1-1, with D unclear. V gave up 1 base and J gave up 10 bases, with 7 bases separating them. This CDR3 is 10 amino acids long. Germline assignment: CDR1 GTSNPN and CDR2 SVGIG (reference sequence). The CDR3: CAWSDNRAFF. The CDR3 DNA follows: TGTGCCTGGAGTGATAACAGAGCTTTCTTT.

V gene TRBV6-5 combines with J gene TRBJ2-5; a weak D match, TRBD2 (6 bases). The CDR3 loop spans 13 amino acids. From germline, CDR1 is MNHEY and CDR2 SVGAGI. Trimming removed 6 bases at V and 5 bases at J, with 13 bases between. CDR3 bases: TGTGCCAGCAGGTCCGGGGGTACCGAGACCCAGTACTTC. Its protein is CASRSGGTETQYF.

Only a few counts were recorded for this clone. This chain links TRBV2 with TRBJ2-2; 8 bases match TRBD2. The CDR3 covers 12 residues. Germline V gene lookup returns CDR1 SNHLY and CDR2 FYNNEI. The CDR3 DNA follows: TGTGCTACGGGGGGGGGCACCGGGGAGCTGTTTTTT. Translation gives CATGGGTGELFF.

The rearrangement links TRBV29-1 to TRBJ2-1; D call uncertain. V lost 7 bases to trimming and J lost 6 bases, with 13 bases between them. Germline values: CDR1 SQVTM, CDR2 ANQGSEA. The CDR3 loop spans 12 amino acids. In DNA form, the CDR3 reads TGCAGCGGCGACGGGTTCCGCAATGAGCAGTTCTTC. Translation gives CSGDGFRNEQFF.

This clone was recorded once. V gene TRBV14 combines with J gene TRBJ1-6; 8 nucleotides align to TRBD1. Per the germline V gene, CDR1 is SGHDN and CDR2 is FVKESK. V shed 4 bases, J shed 9 bases, and the junction held 8 bases outside the gene matches. CDR3 length equals 15 residues. CDR3 in DNA: TGTGCCAGCAGCCTTGAACAGGGGGGTCTTTCACCCCTCCACTTT. Encoded protein: CASSLEQGGLSPLHF.

The chain recombines TRBV27 with TRBJ2-7, with TRBD2 as a possible D gene (5 bases). Germline values: CDR1 MNHEY, CDR2 SMNVEV (reference sequence). CDR3 length: 13 residues. V lost 5 bases and J lost 1, with 9 bases in between. The CDR3 region is CASSAGESYEQYF. The DNA for the CDR3 is TGTGCCAGCAGTGCCGGGGAGTCCTACGAGCAGTACTTC.

V is TRBV5-1 and J is TRBJ2-7, with 7 bases identical to TRBD1. The CDR3 runs to 16 residues. J lost 1 base, V lost 4 bases, and 11 bases had no gene match. CDR1 and CDR2 from the germline V gene are SGHRS and YFSETQ. The CDR3 nucleotides read TGCGCCAGCAGCAGAATCGGACAGGCGCGATCCTACGAGCAGTACTTC. Residues: CASSRIGQARSYEQYF. The complete variable domain, with remaining parts taken from reference TRBV5-1 and TRBJ2-7, reads KAGVTQTPRYLIKTRGQQVTLSCSPISGHRSVSWYQQTPGQGLQFLFEYFSETQRNKGNFPGRFSGRQFSNSRSEMNVSTLELGDSALYLCASSRIGQARSYEQYFGPGTRLTVT.

This clone was seen once. This chain joins TRBV11-2 and TRBJ2-1; D is possibly TRBD1 (5 bases). CDR3 length: 15 residues. Trimming took off 5 bases at V and 7 bases at J, with 18 bases between the two ends. CDR1 is SGHAT and CDR2 is FQNNGV in the germline V gene. CDR3 protein: CASSPRQGISNEQFF. The CDR3 DNA sequence: TGTGCCAGCAGCCCAAGGCAGGGTATAAGTAATGAGCAGTTCTTC.

V is TRBV7-2 and J is TRBJ2-1; D possibly corresponds to TRBD2 (6 bases). From germline, CDR1 is SGHTA and CDR2 FQGNSA. The CDR3 loop spans 12 amino acids. Trimming removed 7 bases from V and 10 bases from J, with 14 bases in between. The CDR3, as DNA: TGTGCCAGCAACGATCCTCTAGCGGAGCAGTTCTTC. Protein product: CASNDPLAEQFF.

The rearrangement joins TRBV4-1 to TRBJ2-2; the match to TRBD2 covers 9 bases. The CDR3 runs to 17 residues. Germline CDR1 is MGHRA and CDR2 is YSYEKL. Trimming took 1 base from V and 1 from J; bases not matched to a gene: 4. The CDR3 region is CASSQVGLAKNTGELFF. In DNA, the CDR3 is TGCGCCAGCAGCCAAGTCGGACTAGCGAAGAACACCGGGGAGCTGTTTTTT.

J is TRBJ2-5 and V is TRBV2, with 10 positions matching TRBD1. Germline assignment: CDR1 SNHLY and CDR2 FYNNEI. The length of the CDR3 is 15 residues. J was trimmed by 2 bases and V by 7 bases; bases with no gene match: 7. The CDR3 protein is CASTPDRGLQETQYF. The CDR3 bases are TGTGCCAGCACCCCCGACAGGGGGCTGCAAGAGACCCAGTACTTC.

The rearrangement links TRBV7-2 to TRBJ1-6; TRBD1 matches at 10 bases. The V gene end was trimmed by 6 bases and the J gene end by 0 bases; junction bases not matched to a gene: 2. CDR3 length equals 16 residues. Per the germline V gene, CDR1 is SGHTA and CDR2 is FQGNSA. For the CDR3, the DNA is TGTGCCAGCAGGCGGACAGGGGGCTCCTATAATTCACCCCTCCACTTT. Amino acids: CASRRTGGSYNSPLHF. Variable domain in full (rest from reference TRBV7-2 and TRBJ1-6): GAGVSQSPSNKVTEKGKDVELRCDPISGHTALYWYRQSLGQGLEFLIYFQGNSAPDKSGLPSDRFSAERTGGSVSTLTIQRTQQEDSAVYLCASRRTGGSYNSPLHFGNGTRLTVT.

The chain recombines TRBV7-9 with TRBJ1-1; a weak D match, TRBD1 (6 bases). The germline V gene encodes CDR1 SEHNR and CDR2 FQNEAQ (reference sequence). The CDR3 is 15 residues long. Trimming took off 0 bases at V and 1 base at J, with 9 bases between the two ends. CDR3 amino acids: CASSLAGRGNTEAFF. The CDR3 DNA reads TGTGCCAGCAGCTTAGCGGGCAGGGGGAACACTGAAGCTTTCTTT.